The present T cell receptor (beta chain) was sequenced within a study of T cells after yellow fever vaccination. The overall study: Where fractions had low cell numbers, libraries were prepared from them with the SMART-Seq v4 Ultra Low Input RNA kit. General study points: Some clonotypes, a small share, were shared between CD4 and CD8 compartments. Primary-vaccination clones mostly resurfaced post-booster (96% CD4, approximately 87% CD8).

Points on this clonotype: Its antigen is currently unknown.

Germline-derived CDR1 and CDR2 are LNHDA and SQIVND (reference sequence). Trimming pared 4 bases from V and 3 bases from J, leaving 4 bases between. CDR3 length equals 12 residues. The authors made TCR cDNA by 5'RACE template switching, adding a universal primer site and UMIs. TCRdb reprocessed the 5' RACE reads with MiXCR, giving one entry per CDR3 protein. The sample has around 320,000 distinct CDR3 sequences; roughly 4.3% are singletons. The receptor comes from a man younger than 30 who received the YFV17D yellow fever vaccine. The sequencing used PBMCs, collected 15 days after the yellow fever booster vaccination. This chain joins TRBV19 and TRBJ2-1; D gene ambiguous. CDR3: CASSKNYNEQFF. DNA of the CDR3: TGTGCCAGTAGTAAGAACTACAATGAGCAGTTCTTC.